Listed here are 25 T cell receptor beta chains from one sample, sequenced in a study of cytomegalovirus exposure and HLA in healthy donors. In the PCR, 60 Vbeta and 13 Jbeta primers were used. TCRdb's copy holds only in-frame clones and misses some; the assay was immunoSEQ multiplex PCR. Of approximately 160,000 clones in the sample, around four fifths were seen once. The sequenced sample consisted of PBMCs. These receptors were collected from a young man in good health and CMV-seropositive.

CDR3 loop: CASSYTTSGGAKTQYF. The CDR3, as DNA: TGTGCCAGCAGTTACACTACTAGTGGGGGGGCAAAGACCCAGTACTTC. The chain combines TRBV6-5 with TRBJ2-5, with a weak D call TRBD2 (7 bases). V was pared by 2 bases and J by 6 bases, with 19 bases between. The CDR3 is 16 amino acids. Germline CDR1 is MNHEY and CDR2 is SVGAGI.

In its sample, this clone was seen a few times. This chain joins TRBV5-8 and TRBJ2-1; D might be TRBD2 (7 bases). V lost 4 bases and J 6 bases, leaving 20 bases between the germline ends. Germline V gene lookup returns CDR1 SGHTS and CDR2 YDEGEE. CDR3 length equals 16 residues. DNA of the CDR3: TGTGCCAGCAGCCTCTATGTGAAGAGGGGGGGCAATGAGCAGTTCTTC. Protein product: CASSLYVKRGGNEQFF.

In DNA, the CDR3 is TGTGCCAGCAGTTTTTCGGCTAGCGGGATGCCGACCTACGAGCAGTACTTC. As protein: CASSFSASGMPTYEQYF. The rearrangement joins TRBV27 to TRBJ2-7; 9 nucleotides agree with TRBD2. This CDR3 is 17 amino acids long. J was trimmed by 2 bases and V by 3 bases; bases with no gene match: 11. Germline V lookup: CDR1 MNHEY, CDR2 SMNVEV (reference sequence).

The chain has TRBV28 and TRBJ2-7; no clear D gene. Trimming left V 7 bases short and J 0 bases short, with 7 bases between. The CDR3 has 12 amino acids. The germline V gene has CDR1 MDHEN and CDR2 SYDVKM. The CDR3 region has the DNA TGTGCCAGCACCACGAGCTCCTACGAGCAGTACTTC. Its translation: CASTTSSYEQYF.

This clone was counted between two and nine times. J is TRBJ2-3 and V is TRBV6-4; 11 positions agree with TRBD1. The CDR3 has 15 residues. Germline CDR1 and CDR2: MRHNA and SNTAGT. Germline trimming cut 8 bases from V and 5 bases from J; bases unmatched to any gene: 9. CDR3 residues: CASGTGTGGGDTQYF. The CDR3 coding sequence is TGTGCCAGCGGGACCGGGACAGGGGGTGGAGATACGCAGTATTTT.

This clone appeared a few times. This sequence joins TRBV5-6 and TRBJ1-4; D possibly corresponds to TRBD1 (5 bases). V lost 4 bases and J 5 bases, leaving 15 bases between the germline ends. Germline CDR1 and CDR2: SGHDT and YYEEEE. The CDR3 runs 15 residues. CDR3 nucleotide sequence: TGTGCCAGCAGCACGAGGGGACTGGTCAATGAAAAACTGTTTTTT. It codes for CASSTRGLVNEKLFF.

The chain links TRBV19 to TRBJ2-3, with D perhaps TRBD2 (7 bases). Germline-derived CDR1 and CDR2 are LNHDA and SQIVND (reference sequence). The CDR3 has 17 amino acids. Between the trimmed V and J ends, which lost 5 bases and 4 bases, there was a span of 22 bases. The CDR3 nucleotides are TGTGCCAGTAGTCTGAGGACTAGTGGGGGGGCTGCAGATACGCAGTATTTT. It translates to CASSLRTSGGAADTQYF.

The chain employs TRBV7-9 and TRBJ1-2; 11 nucleotides match TRBD1. The V gene's germline CDR1 is SEHNR and CDR2 FQNEAQ (reference sequence). J lost 4 bases, V lost 5 bases, and 15 bases had no gene match. The CDR3 has 18 amino acids. The CDR3 nucleotides read TGTGCCAGCAGCCGACTACCCGGACAGGGGGCCGATGGCTATGGCTACACCTTC. This encodes CASSRLPGQGADGYGYTF.

This chain connects TRBV14 to TRBJ2-1, with 7 bases fitting TRBD1. Per germline, CDR1 SGHDN and CDR2 FVKESK. Trimming cost V 4 bases and J 15 bases; bases outside gene matches: 9. The CDR3 spans 12 residues. This chain's CDR3 is CASSLSYGQVFF. The DNA for the CDR3 is TGTGCCAGCAGCCTAAGCTACGGACAGGTGTTCTTC. Looking up the rest from reference TRBV14 and TRBJ2-1 gives the full variable domain: EAGVTQFPSHSVIEKGQTVTLRCDPISGHDNLYWYRRVMGKEIKFLLHFVKESKQDESGMPNNRFLAERTGGTYSTLKVQPAELEDSGVYFCASSLSYGQVFFGPGTRLTVL.

This rearrangement joins TRBV29-1 to TRBJ1-1; TRBD1 is a possible D gene (6 bases). V was shortened by 7 bases and J by 0 bases, with 12 bases between the two germline ends. The CDR3 sequence is 13 residues long. Germline CDR1 SQVTM, CDR2 ANQGSEA. CDR3 DNA sequence: TGCAGCGCCCGAACAGGGATGAACACTGAAGCTTTCTTT. As protein: CSARTGMNTEAFF.

This chain links TRBV7-9 with TRBJ2-7; D possibly corresponds to TRBD2 (5 bases). Trimming left V 5 bases short and J 3 bases short, with 8 bases between. From germline, CDR1 is SEHNR and CDR2 FQNEAQ (reference sequence). CDR3 length equals 12 residues. Here the CDR3 reads CASSPEGYEQYF. The CDR3 DNA reads TGTGCCAGCAGCCCCGAGGGCTACGAGCAGTACTTC.

The chain is built from TRBV4-3 and TRBJ1-5; D not certain. Trimming shortened V by 0 bases and J by 2 bases, and 8 bases separated the two germline ends. Per germline, CDR1 LGHNA and CDR2 YSLEER. This CDR3 has 15 amino acids. The CDR3 coding sequence is TGCGCCAGCAGCCAAGATCGGCAGGGCAATCAGCCCCAGCATTTT. It translates to CASSQDRQGNQPQHF.

This rearrangement joins TRBV10-3 to TRBJ1-1; 10 positions agree with TRBD1. CDR1 ENHRY and CDR2 SYGVKD come from the germline V gene. Losses at the gene ends were 11 bases for V and 4 bases for J; bases not matched to a gene: 13. The CDR3 is 15 amino acids. CDR3 sequence: CAVLESGDRGTEAFF. The CDR3 DNA follows: TGTGCCGTATTGGAATCCGGGGACAGGGGCACTGAAGCTTTCTTT.

The chain links TRBV29-1 to TRBJ1-1; D is perhaps TRBD1 (6 bases). V shed 6 bases and J shed 5 bases, with 13 bases lying between them. Germline CDR1 reads SQVTM; CDR2 reads ANQGSEA. This CDR3 spans 12 amino acids. This CDR3 is CSVPGTTTEAFF. DNA for the CDR3: TGCAGCGTGCCCGGGACAACGACTGAAGCTTTCTTT.

The V and J genes are TRBV6-4 and TRBJ2-3, with 7 bases fitting TRBD1. There are 15 residues in the CDR3. Germline loops: CDR1 MRHNA, CDR2 SNTAGT. Germline trimming cut 3 bases from V and 4 bases from J; bases unmatched to any gene: 7. The DNA of the CDR3 is TGTGCCAGCAGTGAGGGTCAGGGGGTCGCAGATACGCAGTATTTT. This sequence encodes CASSEGQGVADTQYF.

CDR3: CASTPPTGLNYGYTF. In DNA, the CDR3 is TGTGCCAGCACCCCCCCGACAGGGTTGAACTATGGCTACACCTTC. The genes are TRBV5-5 and TRBJ1-2; TRBD1 matches at 7 bases. CDR1 SGHKS and CDR2 YYEKEE come from the germline V gene (reference sequence). V shed 6 bases and J 2 bases; nucleotides not matched to a gene: 10. The CDR3 covers 15 residues.

This clone was observed a few times. The chain joins TRBV18 to TRBJ1-1, with 8 bases lining up with TRBD1. The CDR3 spans 16 residues. The V gene end was trimmed by 1 base and the J gene end by 4 bases; junction bases not matched to a gene: 8. Germline V CDR1 and CDR2: KGHSH, LQKENI. CDR3 sequence reads: CASSPQKQGAGTEAFF. The CDR3 DNA reads TGTGCCAGCTCACCACAGAAGCAGGGGGCGGGCACTGAAGCTTTCTTT.

The rearrangement links TRBV10-3 to TRBJ2-5; TRBD1 agrees at 8 bases. Germline V gene data show CDR1 as ENHRY and CDR2 as SYGVKD. The CDR3 spans 14 residues. V lost 9 bases and J lost 4; bases outside the gene matches: 10. The CDR3 sequence: CAIRPGQEGETQYF. CDR3 nucleotides: TGTGCCATAAGACCGGGACAGGAAGGAGAGACCCAGTACTTC.

This chain connects TRBV5-1 to TRBJ1-1; possibly TRBD1 for D (6 bases). The CDR3 length is 15 residues. The germline V gene has CDR1 SGHRS and CDR2 YFSETQ. The V and J ends lost 2 bases and 0 bases respectively, with 11 bases between them. CDR3 sequence reads: CASSFNTGMNTEAFF. CDR3 bases: TGCGCCAGCAGCTTCAACACAGGGATGAACACTGAAGCTTTCTTT.

The chain has TRBV7-2 and TRBJ1-5; D call uncertain. CDR3 length equals 14 residues. Trimming took 4 bases from V and 1 from J, leaving 8 bases between them. From germline, CDR1 is SGHTA and CDR2 FQGNSA. Written as DNA, the CDR3 is TGTGCCAGCAGCTCAGCCCAGAGCAATCAGCCCCAGCATTTT. This gives the protein CASSSAQSNQPQHF. The full variable domain, with the rest looked up from reference TRBV7-2 and TRBJ1-5, is GAGVSQSPSNKVTEKGKDVELRCDPISGHTALYWYRQSLGQGLEFLIYFQGNSAPDKSGLPSDRFSAERTGGSVSTLTIQRTQQEDSAVYLCASSSAQSNQPQHFGDGTRLSIL.

The rearrangement links TRBV5-1 to TRBJ2-5; the D gene is possibly TRBD1 (6 bases). Germline CDR1 is SGHRS and CDR2 is YFSETQ. This CDR3 spans 15 amino acids. Trimming shortened V by 0 bases and J by 1 base, and 10 bases separated the two germline ends. The CDR3 DNA reads TGCGCCAGCAGCTTGGCAGTGGGGGCCCAAGAGACCCAGTACTTC. Translated, it gives CASSLAVGAQETQYF.

The chain carries TRBV5-6 and TRBJ1-1, with no clear D. Per the germline V gene, CDR1 is SGHDT and CDR2 is YYEEEE. The CDR3 is made up of 17 amino acids. V was pared by 2 bases and J by 6 bases, with 23 bases between. For the CDR3, the DNA is TGTGCCAGCAGCTTAGGAGGGTCCCACATCAGAATCTCTGAAGCTTTCTTT. This gives the protein CASSLGGSHIRISEAFF. The whole variable domain, remainder taken from reference TRBV5-6 and TRBJ1-1, is DAGVTQSPTHLIKTRGQQVTLRCSPKSGHDTVSWYQQALGQGPQFIFQYYEEEERQRGNFPDRFSGHQFPNYSSELNVNALLLGDSALYLCASSLGGSHIRISEAFFGQGTRLTVV.

The chain couples TRBV7-2 to TRBJ2-5; 9 nucleotides match TRBD2. The V gene end was trimmed by 3 bases and the J gene end by 5 bases; junction bases not matched to a gene: 7. The CDR3 covers 15 residues. Germline V CDR1 and CDR2: SGHTA, FQGNSA. CDR3 coding DNA: TGTGCCAGCAGCTTCCTAGCGGGACGGGGGGAGACCCAGTACTTC. Translated: CASSFLAGRGETQYF.

The genes are TRBV19 and TRBJ1-1; the D gene is possibly TRBD1 (5 bases). Trimming removed 2 bases at V and 4 bases at J, with 11 bases between. Germline CDR1 and CDR2: LNHDA and SQIVND (reference sequence). The CDR3 has 14 residues. The CDR3 coding sequence is TGTGCCAGTAGTATATACCTCGGGGGCACTGAAGCTTTCTTT. Its translation: CASSIYLGGTEAFF.

The table lists this clone with a few counts. The gene calls are TRBV4-3 and TRBJ2-4; D is perhaps TRBD2 (5 bases). CDR3 size: 19 residues. Germline values: CDR1 LGHNA, CDR2 YSLEER. V lost 1 base and J lost 2, with 21 bases in between. CDR3 DNA sequence: TGCGCCAGCAGCCAAGCTCGGGGAGATATTGTTGTTACCAAAAACATTCAGTACTTC. Its translation is CASSQARGDIVVTKNIQYF.